These T cell receptor beta chains were read from a single sample in a study of T cells in Graves' hyperthyroidism and ophthalmopathy. TCRdb re-called the multiplex PCR reads with MiXCR, one entry per CDR3 protein. Of approximately 640,000 distinct CDR3 sequences listed, roughly 17% are singletons. Sequenced sample: blood. These receptors all stem from a man in his forties or fifties with Graves' hyperthyroidism. CDR3s include the opening cysteine and the closing phenylalanine or tryptophan. The order of the fields is V gene, J gene, D gene, clone size, CDR3 protein. D genes are given only for firm matches. Not all rows give a size; the values are once, few, many and, for expanded clones, a class.

v_call: TRBV6-1
j_call: TRBJ2-1
d_call: -
clone_size: -
cdr3_aa: CASSRDPWDEQFF

v_call: TRBV6-2/TRBV6-3
j_call: TRBJ1-2
d_call: TRBD1
clone_size: -
cdr3_aa: CASRPGTADYYGYTF

v_call: TRBV7-2
j_call: TRBJ2-1
d_call: -
clone_size: few
cdr3_aa: CASSLGATEYNEQFF

v_call: TRBV4-1
j_call: TRBJ2-1
d_call: -
clone_size: -
cdr3_aa: CASSQEWNEQFF

v_call: TRBV7-9
j_call: TRBJ2-1
d_call: TRBD2
clone_size: -
cdr3_aa: CASSLSSGRAIPYNEQFF

v_call: TRBV3-1
j_call: TRBJ2-1
d_call: TRBD2
clone_size: many
cdr3_aa: CASSERDYRTNEQFF

v_call: TRBV9
j_call: TRBJ2-3
d_call: -
clone_size: few
cdr3_aa: CASSVGGGPGTDTQYF

v_call: TRBV28
j_call: TRBJ1-3
d_call: -
clone_size: many
cdr3_aa: CASSLSFTSGNTIYF

v_call: TRBV19
j_call: TRBJ2-4
d_call: -
clone_size: -
cdr3_aa: CASSWMDIQYF

v_call: TRBV28
j_call: TRBJ1-5
d_call: -
clone_size: many
cdr3_aa: CASSSSLALAYQPQHF

v_call: TRBV7-2
j_call: TRBJ2-3
d_call: -
clone_size: few
cdr3_aa: CASSPYSGLQDTQYF

v_call: TRBV7-8
j_call: TRBJ2-7
d_call: TRBD2
clone_size: few
cdr3_aa: CASSSRLAGRDEQYF

v_call: TRBV6-1
j_call: TRBJ2-6
d_call: -
clone_size: -
cdr3_aa: CASSVGVSGANVLTF

v_call: TRBV28
j_call: TRBJ2-7
d_call: TRBD2
clone_size: many
cdr3_aa: CASSVRTLAGPGYEQYF

v_call: TRBV6-1
j_call: TRBJ1-5
d_call: -
clone_size: -
cdr3_aa: CASSARGNQPQHF

v_call: TRBV12-3/TRBV12-4
j_call: TRBJ2-2
d_call: -
clone_size: many
cdr3_aa: CASSPHNRELFF

v_call: TRBV10-3
j_call: TRBJ2-7
d_call: TRBD2
clone_size: many
cdr3_aa: CAISDGASGLYEQYF

v_call: TRBV13
j_call: TRBJ1-1
d_call: -
clone_size: few
cdr3_aa: CASSPGLFFEAFF

v_call: TRBV7-8
j_call: TRBJ2-1
d_call: -
clone_size: -
cdr3_aa: CASSLDALPHYNEQFF

v_call: TRBV6-1
j_call: TRBJ1-1
d_call: -
clone_size: -
cdr3_aa: CASCLSGNTEAFF

v_call: TRBV19
j_call: TRBJ1-1
d_call: -
clone_size: -
cdr3_aa: CASSIPENTEAFF

v_call: TRBV20-1
j_call: TRBJ2-2
d_call: -
clone_size: few
cdr3_aa: CSARDGQSNTGELFF

v_call: TRBV7-3
j_call: TRBJ2-1
d_call: -
clone_size: -
cdr3_aa: CASGHGGSYNEQFF

v_call: TRBV10-3
j_call: TRBJ2-3
d_call: TRBD2
clone_size: -
cdr3_aa: CATRLAGDDTQYF

v_call: TRBV12-3/TRBV12-4
j_call: TRBJ2-4
d_call: TRBD2
clone_size: once
cdr3_aa: CASTPPGLAAKNIQYF

v_call: TRBV3-1
j_call: TRBJ2-1
d_call: TRBD2
clone_size: few
cdr3_aa: CASSQNGLAGGEQFF

v_call: TRBV6-1
j_call: TRBJ1-2
d_call: -
clone_size: many
cdr3_aa: CASSQSIDRYGYTF

v_call: TRBV11-2
j_call: TRBJ2-1
d_call: TRBD2
clone_size: few
cdr3_aa: CASSSLSGGRVYNEQFF

v_call: TRBV18
j_call: TRBJ2-1
d_call: -
clone_size: -
cdr3_aa: CASSPLSRARLAYNEQFF

v_call: TRBV30
j_call: TRBJ1-1
d_call: -
clone_size: many
cdr3_aa: CAWRISNTEAFF

v_call: TRBV5-1
j_call: TRBJ1-2
d_call: TRBD1
clone_size: many
cdr3_aa: CASSSSTGDYGYTF

v_call: TRBV2
j_call: TRBJ1-5
d_call: -
clone_size: many
cdr3_aa: CASSGTRQPQHF

v_call: TRBV28
j_call: TRBJ1-1
d_call: TRBD1
clone_size: many
cdr3_aa: CASSLTGVETEAFF